Described below is a single T cell receptor (beta chain) sequence and its context. The CDR3 runs 14 residues. Trimming cost V 2 bases and J 0 bases, with 8 bases left between them. Germline values: CDR1 SGDLS, CDR2 YYNGEE. The sample originates from a study of siplizumab effects on memory and regulatory T cells. Profiling relied on immunoSEQ multiplex PCR, and the TCRdb table lists in-frame clones only, not all of them. This sample has about 62,000 clones; 65% to 80% occur once, and the top ten carry roughly 0.4%. The sequenced sample consisted of memory CD4+ T cells sorted from blood. The V call is TRBV9, the J call TRBJ1-2; D gene ambiguous. The TCR originated in a human donor in good health. CDR3 DNA: TGTGCCAGCAGCGTCTCACGGGCTAACTATGGCTACACCTTC. It specifies CASSVSRANYGYTF.